This TCR beta chain was captured by sequencing in a study of cytomegalovirus exposure and HLA in healthy donors. This CDR3 is 17 amino acids long. After removal of 0 bases from V and 2 bases from J, the junction contained 6 bases not matched to a gene. Germline lookup yields CDR1 SGDLS and CDR2 YYNGEE. Use of 60 Vbeta and 13 Jbeta primers characterized the PCR. Sequencing was performed with immunoSEQ multiplex PCR; in TCRdb, only in-frame clones are kept and a portion is missing. The sample shows some 160,000 clones, roughly 82% of them seen only once. As concerns this clone: The antigen is undetermined. The sample holds other DNA sequences that translate to the same CDR3.

Study-level points and caveats: Most sequenced TCRs were rare (though some public TCRs occurred in many donors).

The TCR originated in a young woman in good health and CMV-seronegative. This chain joins TRBV9 and TRBJ2-7; TRBD2 matches 12 bases. The sequencing sample was made of PBMCs. The CDR3 DNA sequence: TGTGCCAGCAGCGTAGGAGGGGGACTAGCGGGTCCCTACGAGCAGTACTTC. This translates into CASSVGGGLAGPYEQYF.